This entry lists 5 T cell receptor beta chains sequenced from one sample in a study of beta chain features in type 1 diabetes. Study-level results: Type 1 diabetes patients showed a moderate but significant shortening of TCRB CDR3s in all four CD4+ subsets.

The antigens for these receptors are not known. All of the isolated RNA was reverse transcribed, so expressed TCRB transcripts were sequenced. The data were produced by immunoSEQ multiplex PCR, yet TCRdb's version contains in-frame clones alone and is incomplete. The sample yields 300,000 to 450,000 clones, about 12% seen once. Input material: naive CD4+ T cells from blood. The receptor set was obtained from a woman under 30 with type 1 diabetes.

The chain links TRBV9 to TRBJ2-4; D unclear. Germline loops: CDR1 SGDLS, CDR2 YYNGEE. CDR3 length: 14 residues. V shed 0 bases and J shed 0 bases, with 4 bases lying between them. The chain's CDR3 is CASSVGLAKNIQYF. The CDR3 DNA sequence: TGTGCCAGCAGCGTAGGGCTAGCCAAAAACATTCAGTACTTC. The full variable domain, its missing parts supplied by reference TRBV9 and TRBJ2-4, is DSGVTQTPKHLITATGQRVTLRCSPRSGDLSVYWYQQSLDQGLQFLIQYYNGEERAKGNILERFSAQQFPDLHSELNLSSLELGDSALYFCASSVGLAKNIQYFGAGTRLSVL.

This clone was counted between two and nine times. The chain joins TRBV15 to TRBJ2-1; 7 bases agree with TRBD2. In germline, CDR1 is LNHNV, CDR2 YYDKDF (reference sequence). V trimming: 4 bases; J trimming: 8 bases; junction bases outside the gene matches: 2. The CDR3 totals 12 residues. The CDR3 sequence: CATSKTSYEQFF. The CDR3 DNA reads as TGTGCCACCAGCAAGACTAGCTATGAGCAGTTCTTC.

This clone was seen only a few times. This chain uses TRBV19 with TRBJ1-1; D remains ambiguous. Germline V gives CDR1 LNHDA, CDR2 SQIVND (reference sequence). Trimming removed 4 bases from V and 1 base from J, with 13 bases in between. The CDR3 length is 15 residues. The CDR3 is CASSKLYSGNTEAFF. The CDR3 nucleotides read TGTGCCAGTAGTAAGTTATACAGCGGGAACACTGAAGCTTTCTTT.

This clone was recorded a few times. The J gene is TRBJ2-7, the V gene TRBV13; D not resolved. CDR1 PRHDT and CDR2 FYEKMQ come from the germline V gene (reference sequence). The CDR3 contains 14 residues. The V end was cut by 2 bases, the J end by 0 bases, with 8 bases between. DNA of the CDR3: TGTGCCAGCAGCTTACGCCGGAGCTCCTACGAGCAGTACTTC. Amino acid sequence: CASSLRRSSYEQYF. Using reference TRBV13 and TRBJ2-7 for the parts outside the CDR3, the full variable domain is AAGVIQSPRHLIKEKRETATLKCYPIPRHDTVYWYQQGPGQDPQFLISFYEKMQSDKGSIPDRFSAQQFSDYHSELNMSSLELGDSALYFCASSLRRSSYEQYFGPGTRLTVT.

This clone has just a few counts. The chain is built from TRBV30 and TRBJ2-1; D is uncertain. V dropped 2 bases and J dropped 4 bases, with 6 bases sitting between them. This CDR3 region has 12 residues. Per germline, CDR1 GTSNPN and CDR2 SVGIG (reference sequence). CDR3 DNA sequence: TGTGCCTGGAGTAAATCTTACAATGAGCAGTTCTTC. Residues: CAWSKSYNEQFF.